These 10 T cell receptor beta chains were all obtained from the same sample, sequenced in a study of OX40 agonist ivuxolimab in advanced cancers. Assay used: immunoSEQ multiplex PCR; TCRdb lists only in-frame clones, some missing. The table records 50,000 to 80,000 clones, less than 95% of them present only once. The sample was CD4+ or CD8+ T cells sorted from blood, taken in a trial of the OX40 agonist ivuxolimab. Receptors were obtained from an adult with an advanced solid tumor such as melanoma, head and neck, liver or kidney cancer.

V usage is TRBV28 and J usage is TRBJ1-2, with TRBD1 matching over 7 bases. CDR1 and CDR2 from the germline V gene are MDHEN and SYDVKM. This CDR3 region has 19 residues. V was clipped by 3 bases and J by 6 bases; unmatched bases: 22. CDR3 region: CASSLGPRQGAGGGHGYTF. Written as DNA, the CDR3 is TGTGCCAGCAGTTTGGGCCCCCGACAGGGTGCTGGAGGAGGTCATGGCTACACCTTC.

J is TRBJ1-2 and V is TRBV27, with 10 bases identical to TRBD1. The trim removed 5 bases at V and 5 bases at J, leaving 5 bases unmatched. The CDR3 totals 14 residues. Germline V gene sequence: CDR1 MNHEY, CDR2 SMNVEV (reference sequence). CDR3 sequence: CASSPDRGTYGYTF. In DNA form, the CDR3 reads TGTGCCAGCAGTCCGGACAGGGGGACGTATGGCTACACCTTC.

The J gene is TRBJ2-1, the V gene TRBV19; TRBD1 agrees at 9 bases. V trimming: 0 bases; J trimming: 0 bases; junction bases outside the gene matches: 9. This CDR3 is 19 amino acids long. Germline V lookup: CDR1 LNHDA, CDR2 SQIVND (reference sequence). In DNA form, the CDR3 reads TGTGCCAGTAGTATAGATAGAGGGGACAGGGATAGCTCCTACAATGAGCAGTTCTTC. Encoded protein: CASSIDRGDRDSSYNEQFF.

The genes are TRBV19 and TRBJ1-1; D not certain. Germline CDR1 reads LNHDA; CDR2 reads SQIVND (reference sequence). This CDR3 has 14 residues. Trimming removed 5 bases from V and 1 base from J, with 11 bases in between. The CDR3 DNA reads TGTGCCAGTAGTGGCCCGGGTCAGAACACTGAAGCTTTCTTT. The encoded protein is CASSGPGQNTEAFF.

This clone was seen once. V gene TRBV5-1 combines with J gene TRBJ1-5; no definite D call. V lost 4 bases, J lost 0 bases, and 5 bases lay in between. The CDR3 consists of 13 residues. Looked up from germline, CDR1 is SGHRS and CDR2 is YFSETQ. CDR3 nucleotides: TGCGCCAGCAGCCCCTATAGCAATCAGCCCCAGCATTTT. Its translation is CASSPYSNQPQHF.

In its sample, this clone was seen once. The chain couples TRBV19 to TRBJ2-7; D not resolved. Germline CDR1 LNHDA, CDR2 SQIVND (reference sequence). The V end was cut by 3 bases, the J end by 4 bases, with 4 bases between. The CDR3 is 11 amino acids. CDR3 sequence reads: CASSMGYEQYF. CDR3 DNA sequence: TGTGCCAGTAGTATGGGGTACGAGCAGTACTTC.

CDR3 coding DNA: TGTGCCAGCAGTTCATCCACTAGCGGGACCTACGAGCAGTACTTC. Encoded protein: CASSSSTSGTYEQYF. This chain uses TRBV28 with TRBJ2-7; 10 bases agree with TRBD2. Losses at the gene ends were 4 bases for V and 2 bases for J; bases not matched to a gene: 5. CDR3 size: 15 residues. Germline CDR1 is MDHEN and CDR2 is SYDVKM.

The chain carries TRBV5-1 and TRBJ2-7, with D maybe TRBD1 (6 bases). The V and J ends lost 0 bases and 3 bases respectively, with 7 bases between them. Germline V gene sequence: CDR1 SGHRS, CDR2 YFSETQ. There are 13 residues in the CDR3. DNA of the CDR3: TGCGCCAGCAGCTTGGGGACAGTCTACGAGCAGTACTTC. This translates into CASSLGTVYEQYF.

This chain joins TRBV11-2 and TRBJ1-2; D call uncertain. This CDR3 is 14 amino acids long. Deletions cut 0 bases from V and 4 bases from J, with 9 bases between. Germline lookup yields CDR1 SGHAT and CDR2 FQNNGV. This CDR3 reads CASSLEALTYGYTF. The CDR3 nucleotides read TGTGCCAGCAGCTTAGAAGCCTTGACCTATGGCTACACCTTC. The full variable domain, completed using reference TRBV11-2 and TRBJ1-2, is EAGVAQSPRYKIIEKRQSVAFWCNPISGHATLYWYQQILGQGPKLLIQFQNNGVVDDSQLPKDRFSAERLKGVDSTLKIQPAKLEDSAVYLCASSLEALTYGYTFGSGTRLTVV.

The CDR3 DNA is TGTGCCAGCAGCCCGGGACATCCTCGGGACGAGCAGTACTTC. The encoded protein is CASSPGHPRDEQYF. The chain recombines TRBV14 with TRBJ2-7; tentatively, D is TRBD1 (6 bases). Trimming took off 4 bases at V and 5 bases at J, with 15 bases between the two ends. CDR1 is SGHDN and CDR2 is FVKESK in the germline V gene. The CDR3 spans 14 residues.